Detailed here is one T cell receptor beta chain. Antigen: not known. Data came from immunoSEQ multiplex PCR; TCRdb stores just in-frame clones and leaves some out. The sample shows nearly 25,000 clones, less than 95% of them seen only once. This specimen comes from a study of monozygotic twins with cystic fibrosis. Study in general: Libraries were built from approximately 3 micrograms of fragmented DNA using around 14 PCR cycles.

Germline V gene lookup returns CDR1 SGDLS and CDR2 YYNGEE. The V gene end was trimmed by 0 bases and the J gene end by 1 base; junction bases not matched to a gene: 4. The CDR3 is 15 amino acids. Study-level points and caveats: Co-twins had the most similar V usage for 13 of 16 pairs, J for 8. Nucleotide-identical clonotype sharing was significantly higher within monozygotic CF twin pairs than between unrelated CF individuals. The repertoire was suggested to be naive-dominated, clonality median around 0.0089.

This clonotype was sampled from a girl aged 2 to 10 with cystic fibrosis. This chain connects TRBV9 to TRBJ2-7; 7 bases are shared with TRBD1. Sequenced input: blood. The CDR3 is CASSVGGTASYEQYF. CDR3 sequence (DNA): TGTGCCAGCAGCGTAGGAGGGACAGCTTCCTACGAGCAGTACTTC.